Listed below are T cell receptor beta chains from one sample, sequenced in a study of cytomegalovirus exposure and HLA in healthy donors. Data came from immunoSEQ multiplex PCR; TCRdb stores just in-frame clones and leaves some out. Of around 150,000 clones listed, around 79% are singletons. The sample taken for sequencing was PBMCs. The origin of the receptors is a man aged 50-60 years in good health and CMV-seropositive. The CDR3 runs from the conserved cysteine through the conserved F or W. D genes are given only for firm matches. Not all rows give a size; the values are once, few, many and, for expanded clones, a class.

>TRBJ1-1|.|TRBV7-2|TRBD1
TGTGCCAGCAGATCGACAGGGGGCAGCACTGAAGCTTTCTTT
CASRSTGGSTEAFF
>TRBJ2-7|.|TRBV30|.
TGTGCCTGGAGCTTCCCTCGAATGGGCTTTACCTACGAGCAGTACTTC
CAWSFPRMGFTYEQYF
>TRBJ2-2|.|TRBV4-2|TRBD2
TGTGCCAGCAGCCTCCATAGCGGGGGGGCTCAGTCCGGGGAGCTGTTTTTT
CASSLHSGGAQSGELFF
>TRBJ2-7|few|TRBV13|TRBD2
TGTGCCAGCAGCTCCCGGGGGGGTGGCGACGAGCAGTACTTC
CASSSRGGGDEQYF
>TRBJ1-6|.|TRBV19|.
TGTGCCAGTGCAGACAGGTTAAATTCACCCCTCCACTTT
CASADRLNSPLHF
>TRBJ1-2|few|TRBV7-2|.
TGTGCCAGCAGCTTAGGGCGGGGGAAGGTAGACACCTTC
CASSLGRGKVDTF
>TRBJ1-1|.|TRBV28|TRBD1
TGTGCCAGCAGCCTAGCGGATCTGAGGACAGGGGGTATGGAAGCTTTCTTT
CASSLADLRTGGMEAFF
>TRBJ1-4|once|TRBV6-1|.
TGTGCCAGCAGTGAAAAGGGGTGGACTAATGAAAAACTGTTTTTT
CASSEKGWTNEKLFF
>TRBJ1-4|.|TRBV4-1|.
TGCGCCAGCAGCCAACTAGGTTTCCCAACTAATGAAAAACTGTTTTTT
CASSQLGFPTNEKLFF
>TRBJ2-2|.|TRBV29-1|.
TGCAGCGTTGTTCGAGCTACCGGGGAGCTGTTTTTT
CSVVRATGELFF
>TRBJ1-2|.|TRBV21-1|.
TGTGCCAGCAGCAAGGTGGGGACAGGGGGGAACTATGGCTACACCTTC
CASSKVGTGGNYGYTF
>TRBJ1-5|.|TRBV6-5|.
TGTGCCAGCAGTCGCAGCTATGGGACATTTCAGCCCCAGCATTTT
CASSRSYGTFQPQHF
>TRBJ1-4|.|TRBV11-2|.
TGTGCCAGCAGCTTAGAGGGCAGGGCTTGGGAAAAACTGTTTTTT
CASSLEGRAWEKLFF
>TRBJ1-1|.|TRBV29-1|TRBD1
TGCAGCGTTGGACAGGGCTTGAACACTGAAGCTTTCTTT
CSVGQGLNTEAFF
>TRBJ2-6|few|TRBV6-5|.
TGTGCCAGCAGCTACACGGGGTTTTCTGGGGCCAACGTCCTGACTTTC
CASSYTGFSGANVLTF
>TRBJ1-4|.|TRBV27|.
TGTGCCAGCAGTTTTGCGGGGGTAAATGAAAAACTGTTTTTT
CASSFAGVNEKLFF
>TRBJ2-6|.|TRBV7-3|TRBD1
TGTGCCAGCAGCCCCGACAGGGTTACCTCTGGGGCCAACGTCCTGACTTTC
CASSPDRVTSGANVLTF
>TRBJ1-6|.|TRBV6-1|TRBD1
TGTGCCAGCAGTCCCCAGGGGGAGAATTCACCCCTCCACTTT
CASSPQGENSPLHF
>TRBJ2-1|.|TRBV28|TRBD2
TGTGCCAGCAGTTTAGGACTAGCGGGGACCAATGAGCAGTTCTTC
CASSLGLAGTNEQFF
>TRBJ2-5|.|TRBV4-1|TRBD2
TGCGCCAGCAGCCGGAGACTAGCGGGGGGTCAAGAGACCCAGTACTTC
CASSRRLAGGQETQYF
>TRBJ2-7|.|TRBV9|TRBD1
TGTGCCAGCAGCGCTACCGGGACAGGGGTCGAGGAGCAGTACTTC
CASSATGTGVEEQYF
>TRBJ1-5|.|TRBV28|.
TGTGCCAGCAGGTTGACTAATCAGCCCCAGCATTTT
CASRLTNQPQHF
>TRBJ2-3|.|TRBV13|TRBD2
TGTGCCAGCAGCTCCCCTAGCGGGGGGTCCACAGATACGCAGTATTTT
CASSSPSGGSTDTQYF
>TRBJ1-3|.|TRBV5-6|TRBD1
TGTGCCAGCAGCCCCGGGACAGGGTTTGGAAACACCATATATTTT
CASSPGTGFGNTIYF
>TRBJ1-1|.|TRBV11-3|.
TGTGCCAGCAGCTTAGATCTGGACTTCGACAGGAGAAAAATGAACACTGAAGCTTTCTTT
CASSLDLDFDRRKMNTEAFF
>TRBJ2-2|.|TRBV9|.
TGTGCCAGCAGCGCCGGGAGCACCGGGGAGCTGTTTTTT
CASSAGSTGELFF
>TRBJ1-5|.|TRBV4-1|.
TGCGCCAGCAGCCCTAACCGGGACACGGTGCGGCAGCCCCAGCATTTT
CASSPNRDTVRQPQHF
>TRBJ1-6|.|TRBV19|.
TGTGCCAGTAGTGTCACCGGGACAATCTATAATTCACCCCTCCACTTT
CASSVTGTIYNSPLHF
>TRBJ1-1|.|TRBV6-5|.
TGTGCCAGCAGTTCAAGGGGCTTCACGAACACTGAAGCTTTCTTT
CASSSRGFTNTEAFF
>TRBJ2-1|.|TRBV29-1|.
TGCAGCGTTGGAAGGTTAAGACAGGACGAGAATGAGCAGTTCTTC
CSVGRLRQDENEQFF
>TRBJ2-3|.|TRBV28|TRBD1
TGTGCCAGCAGTTTCTCGGGACAGGGACAAGATACGCAGTATTTT
CASSFSGQGQDTQYF
>TRBJ1-1|.|TRBV4-1|.
TGCGCCAGCAGCCAAGAGACTAGTGTGAACACTGAAGCTTTCTTT
CASSQETSVNTEAFF
>TRBJ2-1|few|TRBV15|TRBD2
TGTGCCACCAGCAGAGATTTACGGGGGGCCTACAATGAGCAGTTCTTC
CATSRDLRGAYNEQFF
>TRBJ2-1|.|TRBV5-1|TRBD1
TGCGCCAGCAGCCCGGGGACAGGAGCCTACAATGAGCAGTTCTTC
CASSPGTGAYNEQFF
>TRBJ2-7|.|TRBV6-1|TRBD2
TGTGCCAGCAGTGAATATCTCGGGAGGACTAGCGGCTCCTACGAGCAGTACTTC
CASSEYLGRTSGSYEQYF
>TRBJ1-4|.|TRBV5-1|.
TGCGCCAGCAGCTTGCGAGGAGGTGAAAAACTGTTTTTT
CASSLRGGEKLFF
>TRBJ2-3|few|TRBV4-3|TRBD2
TGCGCCAGCAGCCAAAGGACTAGCGGGGGGTCGCAGTATTTT
CASSQRTSGGSQYF